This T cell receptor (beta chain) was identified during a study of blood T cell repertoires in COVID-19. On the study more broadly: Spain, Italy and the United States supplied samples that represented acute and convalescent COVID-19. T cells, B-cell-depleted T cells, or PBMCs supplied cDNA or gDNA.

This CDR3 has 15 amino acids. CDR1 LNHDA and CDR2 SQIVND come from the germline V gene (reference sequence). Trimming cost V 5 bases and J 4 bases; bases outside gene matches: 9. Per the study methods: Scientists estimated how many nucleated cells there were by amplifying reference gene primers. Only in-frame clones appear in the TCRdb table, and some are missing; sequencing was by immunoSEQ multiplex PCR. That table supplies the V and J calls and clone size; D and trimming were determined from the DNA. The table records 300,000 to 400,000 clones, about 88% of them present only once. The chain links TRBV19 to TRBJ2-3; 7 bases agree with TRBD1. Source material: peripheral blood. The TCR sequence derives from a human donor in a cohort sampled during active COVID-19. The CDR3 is CASSPPGTAADTQYF. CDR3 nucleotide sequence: TGTGCCAGTAGTCCCCCAGGGACAGCGGCAGATACGCAGTATTTT.